This T cell receptor beta chain was obtained from a study of shared clonotypes between healthy human individuals. Per germline, CDR1 DFQATT and CDR2 SNEGSKA (reference sequence). V lost 6 bases and J lost 5, with 7 bases in between. The CDR3 runs to 11 residues. The assay was run at deep level. Every immunoSEQ plate was one replicate of a subset's evenly spread DNA. Data came from immunoSEQ multiplex PCR; TCRdb stores just in-frame clones and leaves some out. The sample gives nearly 500,000 clones, over 60% of which show up once; under 15% is in the top ten. All donors were Caucasian adults living in Nashville, Tennessee.

The rearrangement joins TRBV20-1 to TRBJ1-4; no reliable D call. The sample taken for sequencing was PBMCs. The clonotype originates from a woman aged 40 to 55 in good health. Some clones in this sample may be carry-over from other donors' samples. CDR3 loop: CSAEENEKLFF. CDR3 DNA: TGCAGTGCGGAAGAAAATGAAAAACTGTTTTTT.